These 9 T cell receptor beta chains share one sample of origin, sequenced in a study of OX40 agonist ivuxolimab in advanced cancers. Measured with immunoSEQ multiplex PCR; TCRdb has only the in-frame clones, and not every one. Among about 93,000 clones, approximately 94% were seen once, and the ten largest hold around 2.8%. Sequenced here: CD4+ or CD8+ T cells sorted from blood, sampled in a trial of the OX40 agonist ivuxolimab. These receptors all stem from an adult with an advanced solid tumor such as melanoma, head and neck, liver or kidney cancer.

CDR3 DNA sequence: TGTGCCAGCAGTTTATCCAATACACGCCAGGGGAGGGAAAAACTGTTTTTT. This translates into CASSLSNTRQGREKLFF. The rearrangement uses TRBV27 and TRBJ1-4; D may be TRBD1 (6 bases). Trimming removed 0 bases at V and 8 bases at J, with 19 bases between. CDR1 is MNHEY, CDR2 SMNVEV, per germline (reference sequence). The CDR3 is made up of 17 amino acids.

The CDR3 nucleotides read TGTGCCAGCAGCTTGGGGGGCTTGGCATCTGAGACCCAGTACTTC. Amino acids: CASSLGGLASETQYF. The gene calls are TRBV5-8 and TRBJ2-5; TRBD1 might be the D (5 bases). Germline CDR1 reads SGHTS; CDR2 reads YDEGEE. Trimming took 0 bases from V and 5 from J, leaving 14 bases between them. The CDR3 consists of 15 residues.

The rearrangement uses TRBV15 and TRBJ2-2; D possibly uses TRBD1 or TRBD2 (6 bases each). The CDR3 runs to 17 residues. The V end was cut by 0 bases, the J end by 2 bases, with 13 bases between. Germline-derived CDR1 and CDR2 are LNHNV and YYDKDF (reference sequence). The CDR3 loop is CATSRDGGPLNTGELFF. The CDR3 DNA reads as TGTGCCACCAGCAGAGATGGGGGGCCCCTAAACACCGGGGAGCTGTTTTTT.

The chain joins TRBV2 to TRBJ1-3; no clear D gene. The germline V gene encodes CDR1 SNHLY and CDR2 FYNNEI. This CDR3 is 11 amino acids long. With 8 bases removed from V and 3 bases from J, the gap between germline ends came to 5 bases. For the CDR3, the DNA is TGTGCCAGCGGGTATGGAAACACCATATATTTT. It translates to CASGYGNTIYF. Combining the CDR3 with reference TRBV2 and TRBJ1-3 gives the whole variable domain EPEVTQTPSHQVTQMGQEVILRCVPISNHLYFYWYRQILGQKVEFLVSFYNNEISEKSEIFDDQFSVERPDGSNFTLKIRSTKLEDSAMYFCASGYGNTIYFGEGSWLTVV.

In the case of this clone: The sample carries other DNA sequences with the same CDR3. The rearrangement uses TRBV5-6 and TRBJ2-7; D uncertain. Trimming shortened V by 3 bases and J by 4 bases, and 5 bases separated the two germline ends. From germline, CDR1 is SGHDT and CDR2 YYEEEE. CDR3 length: 11 residues. CDR3 protein: CASSYRYEQYF. The CDR3 nucleotides are TGTGCCAGCAGCTATAGATACGAGCAGTACTTC.

This chain links TRBV5-4 with TRBJ1-3, with D perhaps TRBD1 (5 bases). With 2 bases removed from V and 4 bases from J, the gap between germline ends came to 7 bases. Per germline, CDR1 SGHNT and CDR2 YYREEE (reference sequence). The CDR3 runs 13 residues. As DNA, the CDR3 is TGTGCCAGCAGCTTACGGGGGGGAAACACCATATATTTT. Its translation: CASSLRGGNTIYF.

V is TRBV27 and J is TRBJ1-2; TRBD1 agrees at 11 bases. Germline assignment: CDR1 MNHEY and CDR2 SMNVEV (reference sequence). V shed 5 bases and J 4 bases; nucleotides not matched to a gene: 6. The CDR3 contains 15 residues. The chain's CDR3 is CASSPGTGGTYGYTF. CDR3 nucleotide sequence: TGTGCCAGCAGTCCCGGGACAGGGGGGACCTATGGCTACACCTTC.

The CDR3 loop reads CASSSWDGGNTIYF. Here the CDR3 DNA reads TGTGCCAGCAGCTCCTGGGATGGGGGAAACACCATATATTTT. The chain links TRBV11-2 to TRBJ1-3, with unresolved D. Germline-derived CDR1 and CDR2 are SGHAT and FQNNGV. The CDR3 runs 14 residues. Trimming took 4 bases from V and 4 from J, leaving 11 bases between them.

In its sample, this clone was seen a few times. The J gene is TRBJ2-7, the V gene TRBV27, with D uncertain. Germline CDR1 is MNHEY and CDR2 is SMNVEV (reference sequence). V gave up 3 bases and J gave up 2 bases, with 8 bases separating them. The CDR3 runs to 13 residues. The CDR3 DNA is TGTGCCAGCAGTTTGCAGGTCACCTACGAGCAGTACTTC. Protein: CASSLQVTYEQYF.